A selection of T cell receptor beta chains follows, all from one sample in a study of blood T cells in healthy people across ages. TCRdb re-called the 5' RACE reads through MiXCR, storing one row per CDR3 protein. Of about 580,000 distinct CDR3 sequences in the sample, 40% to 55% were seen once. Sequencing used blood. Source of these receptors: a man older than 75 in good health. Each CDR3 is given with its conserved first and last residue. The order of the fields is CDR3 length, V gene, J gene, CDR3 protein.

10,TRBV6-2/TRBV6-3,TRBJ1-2,CASSSYGYTF
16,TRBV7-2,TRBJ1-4,CASSVAHRGADEKLFF
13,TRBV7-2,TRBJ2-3,CASSSSGIDTQYF
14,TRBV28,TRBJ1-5,CATTGGARNQPQHF
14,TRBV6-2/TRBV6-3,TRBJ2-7,CASSAGTLPYEQYF
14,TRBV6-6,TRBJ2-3,CASSYLRDTDTQYF
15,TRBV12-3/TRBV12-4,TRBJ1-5,CASSLPGAGDQPQHF
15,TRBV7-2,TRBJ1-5,CASSLAGTVSDPQHF
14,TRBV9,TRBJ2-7,CASSVGRNSYEQYF
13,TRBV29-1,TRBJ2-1,CSVGASGRDEQFF
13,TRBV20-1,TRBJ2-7,CSGQRGNAYEQYF
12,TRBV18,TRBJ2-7,CASSPDRAEQYF